This T cell receptor (beta chain) was captured in a study of CXCR3-negative and CXCR3-positive naive CD8 T cells. Study-wide findings and caveats: Naive CXCR3-positive cells had TRB CDR3s more hydrophobic than those of CXCR3-negative naive cells.

The germline V gene has CDR1 SGHAT and CDR2 FQNNGV. The CDR3 is 19 residues long. About this clonotype: The antigen remains unidentified.

5' RACE that incorporated UMI labels was used to prepare the TRB cDNA libraries. One entry per CDR3 protein, without DNA, is what TCRdb gives after re-calling the 5' RACE reads. Its table records about 110,000 distinct CDR3 sequences. This sequence was found in a human donor in good health. Some clones in this sample may be carry-over from other donors' samples. The sequenced material came from naive CXCR3+ CD8+ T cells from blood. Specified subset: CD45RO-CCR7+CD27+CD95- naive CD8+ T cells expressing CXCR3 (TNR3+). This chain joins TRBV11-2 and TRBJ2-6; TCRdb calls TRBD1, which cannot be checked without DNA. The CDR3 sequence: CASSLVFRGKIPGANVLTF. The full variable domain, in which reference TRBV11-2 and TRBJ2-6 provide the parts outside the CDR3, is EAGVAQSPRYKIIEKRQSVAFWCNPISGHATLYWYQQILGQGPKLLIQFQNNGVVDDSQLPKDRFSAERLKGVDSTLKIQPAKLEDSAVYLCASSLVFRGKIPGANVLTFGAGSRLTVL.